Each of the 3 T cell receptor beta chains below was sequenced from the same sample in a study of neurological immune-mediated disorders. TCRdb re-called the 5' RACE reads through MiXCR, storing one row per CDR3 protein. Of 18,000 or so distinct CDR3 sequences in the sample, around 15% were seen once. Input material: CD4+ T cells from blood. These receptors were collected from a woman aged 55-75 years with HTLV-1-associated myelopathy (HAM/TSP).

This chain joins TRBV20-1 and TRBJ1-5; TRBD1 might be the D (6 bases). The CDR3 covers 12 residues. Germline V gene sequence: CDR1 DFQATT, CDR2 SNEGSKA (reference sequence). Trimming left V 3 bases short and J 5 bases short, with 8 bases between. CDR3 in DNA: TGCAGTGCTAGTTCAGGGGATCAGCCCCAGCATTTT. Translating it yields CSASSGDQPQHF.

This clonotype appeared many times. V is TRBV19 and J is TRBJ1-5; a possible D gene is TRBD1 (5 bases). The CDR3 sequence is 13 residues long. Germline V gene sequence: CDR1 LNHDA, CDR2 SQIVND (reference sequence). Trimming took 9 bases from V and 5 from J, leaving 14 bases between them. The CDR3 is CASQKGADQPQHF. CDR3 DNA sequence: TGTGCCAGCCAGAAAGGGGCCGATCAGCCCCAGCATTTT.

This clonotype was counted many times. The rearrangement joins TRBV4-1 to TRBJ1-6; TRBD1 might be the D (6 bases). The CDR3 has 17 residues. Germline V lookup: CDR1 MGHRA, CDR2 YSYEKL. Trimming shortened V by 4 bases and J by 10 bases, and 23 bases separated the two germline ends. This CDR3 is CASSPGGWGRGGSPLHF. In nucleotides, the CDR3 is TGCGCCAGCAGCCCGGGTGGTTGGGGGCGGGGAGGATCACCCCTCCACTTT.